These T cell receptor beta chains were read from a single sample in a study of blood T cell repertoires in COVID-19. Profiling relied on immunoSEQ multiplex PCR, and the TCRdb table lists in-frame clones only, not all of them. The sample shows over 95,000 clones, approximately 91% of them seen only once. The sequenced sample consisted of peripheral blood. The receptor source for this set is a woman in her 70s who had recovered from COVID-19. The CDR3 runs from the conserved cysteine through the conserved F or W. D genes are given only for firm matches. Clone size, where shown, is once, few, many, or a class for clones that have expanded.

TRBJ2-7,TRBV5-4,-,-,TGTGCCAGCAGCTCCCACTACGAGCAGTACTTC,CASSSHYEQYF
TRBJ2-3,TRBV6-1,TRBD2,-,TGTGCCAGCAGTGAATTACTAGCGGGGGACACAGATACGCAGTATTTT,CASSELLAGDTDTQYF
TRBJ2-3,TRBV5-5,TRBD2,-,TGTGCCAGCAGCTTTAGGCGGGGGGCGGACACAGATACGCAGTATTTT,CASSFRRGADTDTQYF
TRBJ2-3,TRBV30,TRBD2,-,TGTGCCTGGAGTCCAAGCGGGGGCACAGATACGCAGTATTTT,CAWSPSGGTDTQYF
TRBJ2-5,TRBV28,TRBD2,once,TGTGCCAGCGGAACGGGACTAGCAGTGGAGACCCAGTACTTC,CASGTGLAVETQYF
TRBJ1-2,TRBV6-1,TRBD1,-,TGTGCCAGCAGTAGACAGGGCGGGAACGGCTACACCTTC,CASSRQGGNGYTF
TRBJ1-4,TRBV6-6,TRBD1,-,TGTGCCAGCAGCCCAGGGGGGCGTGAAAAACTGTTTTTT,CASSPGGREKLFF
TRBJ1-1,TRBV18,TRBD1,-,TGTGCCAGCTCACCGGAGACAGGGGCGTGGAACACTGAAGCTTTCTTT,CASSPETGAWNTEAFF
TRBJ1-1,TRBV5-4,-,-,TGTGCCAGCAGCCCGCCCGGGGGGCCTGGTAACACTGAAGCTTTCTTT,CASSPPGGPGNTEAFF
TRBJ2-3,TRBV30,TRBD2,once,TGTGCCCGAGAGGAGCGGGGGGACACAGATACGCAGTATTTT,CAREERGDTDTQYF
TRBJ2-5,TRBV5-1,-,-,TGCGCCAGCAGGGTGGAGAGCGGGACCCAGTACTTC,CASRVESGTQYF
TRBJ2-7,TRBV28,TRBD2,-,TGTGCCAGCAGTTCACTCCTTGGACTAGCGGGGCTCTCCTACGAGCAGTACTTC,CASSSLLGLAGLSYEQYF
TRBJ1-1,TRBV5-1,-,-,TGCGCCAGCAGCCCGGAGCGGGCAGACTGGACTGAAGCTTTCTTT,CASSPERADWTEAFF
TRBJ1-1,TRBV21-1,-,-,TGTGCCAGCAGCAGCCGGACGGGACAGGGTACAACCGGGGGGGGAGCTTTCTTT,CASSSRTGQGTTGGGAFF
TRBJ2-5,TRBV5-1,-,-,TGCGCCAGCAGCTTGGAGGCAGGGCCAGAGACCCAGTACTTC,CASSLEAGPETQYF
TRBJ1-1,TRBV3-1/TRBV3-2,TRBD1,-,TGTGCCAGCACCCCACTAGGAGGGGGCAGCCTGAACACTGAAGCTTTCTTT,CASTPLGGGSLNTEAFF
TRBJ2-4,TRBV7-8,-,-,TGTGCCAGCAGCCCATACGACAGGAGATACATTCAGTACTTC,CASSPYDRRYIQYF
TRBJ2-3,TRBV4-3,TRBD2,-,TGCGCCAGCAGCCAAGGTACTAGCGGGGGCACAGATACGCAGTATTTT,CASSQGTSGGTDTQYF
TRBJ1-5,TRBV18,-,-,TGTGCCAGCTCACCGGTGGAGGCCCGGAATCAGCCCCAGCATTTT,CASSPVEARNQPQHF
TRBJ2-1,TRBV28,TRBD2,-,TGTGCCAGCAGTTGGCAGCGGGAGGCCCACAATGAGCAGTTCTTC,CASSWQREAHNEQFF
TRBJ2-1,TRBV5-1,TRBD2,-,TGCGCCAGCAGCTTGGAGGTAGCGGGAGGGCCCCACAATGAGCAGTTCTTC,CASSLEVAGGPHNEQFF
TRBJ2-3,TRBV7-7,TRBD2,-,TGTGCCAGCAGCCCCTTAGGCGGGGGGGGGAGTACGCAGTATTTT,CASSPLGGGGSTQYF
TRBJ2-7,TRBV28,TRBD1,once,TGTGCCAGCTACGATGGGACAGGGATGTACGAGCAGTACTTC,CASYDGTGMYEQYF
TRBJ1-1,TRBV19,-,-,TGTGCCAGTAGTTACTCCTTGGGGAGAGGAGCTTTCTTT,CASSYSLGRGAFF
TRBJ2-5,TRBV7-8,-,-,TGTGCCAGCAGCTTAACGACAGTCCAAGAGACCCAGTACTTC,CASSLTTVQETQYF
TRBJ2-1,TRBV5-5,TRBD2,-,TGTGCCAGCCAGAGCGGGGGGAGCCTATTGACGTTCTTC,CASQSGGSLLTFF
TRBJ2-5,TRBV5-1,TRBD2,-,TGCGCCAGCAGCCCGGGACTAGCGGGGGGAGGGGAGACCCAGTACTTC,CASSPGLAGGGETQYF
TRBJ1-6,TRBV2,-,-,TGTGCCAGCAGTGAACGCCCTTCTCAAGGCGGGGGGACGCACTTT,CASSERPSQGGGTHF
TRBJ1-2,TRBV28,TRBD1,-,TGTGCCAGCAGGATCACAAAAGGGGGCTGGAGTGGCTACACCTTC,CASRITKGGWSGYTF